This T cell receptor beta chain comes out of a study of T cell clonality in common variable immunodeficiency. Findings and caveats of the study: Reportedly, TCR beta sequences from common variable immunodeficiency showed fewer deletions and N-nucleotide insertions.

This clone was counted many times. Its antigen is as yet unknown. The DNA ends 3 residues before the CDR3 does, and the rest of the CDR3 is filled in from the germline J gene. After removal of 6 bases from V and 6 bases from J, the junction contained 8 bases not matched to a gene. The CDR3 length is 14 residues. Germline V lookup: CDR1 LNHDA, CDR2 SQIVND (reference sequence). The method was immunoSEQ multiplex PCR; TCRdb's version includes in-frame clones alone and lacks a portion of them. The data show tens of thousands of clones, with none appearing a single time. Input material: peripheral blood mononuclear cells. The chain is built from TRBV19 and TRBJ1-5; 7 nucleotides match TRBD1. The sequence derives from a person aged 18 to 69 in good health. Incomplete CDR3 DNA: TGTGCCAGTAGAACTACAGGGGAGGGTCAGCCC. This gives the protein CASRTTGEGQP. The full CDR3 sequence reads CASRTTGEGQPQHF. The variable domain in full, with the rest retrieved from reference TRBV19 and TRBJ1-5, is DGGITQSPKYLFRKEGQNVTLSCEQNLNHDAMYWYRQDPGQGLRLIYYSQIVNDFQKGDIAEGYSVSREKKESFPLTVTSAQKNPTAFYLCASRTTGEGQPQHFGDGTRLSIL.